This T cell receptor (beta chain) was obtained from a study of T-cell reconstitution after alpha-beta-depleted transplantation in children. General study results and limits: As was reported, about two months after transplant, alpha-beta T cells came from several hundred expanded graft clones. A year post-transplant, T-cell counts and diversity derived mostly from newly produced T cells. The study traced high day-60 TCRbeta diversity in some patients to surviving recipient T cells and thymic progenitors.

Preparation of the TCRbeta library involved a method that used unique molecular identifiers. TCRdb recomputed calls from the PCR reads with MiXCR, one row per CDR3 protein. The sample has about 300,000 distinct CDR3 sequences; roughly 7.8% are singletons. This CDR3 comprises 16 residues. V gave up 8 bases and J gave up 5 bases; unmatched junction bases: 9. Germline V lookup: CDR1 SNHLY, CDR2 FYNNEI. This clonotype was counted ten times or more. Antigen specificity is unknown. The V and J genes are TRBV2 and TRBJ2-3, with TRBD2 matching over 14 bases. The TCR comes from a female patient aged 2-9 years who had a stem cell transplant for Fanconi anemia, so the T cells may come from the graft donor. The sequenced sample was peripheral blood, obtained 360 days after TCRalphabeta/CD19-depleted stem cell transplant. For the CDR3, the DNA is TGTGCCAGCGGAACCGGGACTAGCGGGGGAAGAGATACGCAGTATTTT. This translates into CASGTGTSGGRDTQYF.